A single sample gave rise to the 11 T cell receptor beta chains below, sequenced in a study of radiotherapy plus CTLA-4 blockade in lung cancer. Assay used: immunoSEQ multiplex PCR; TCRdb lists only in-frame clones, some missing. The sample holds roughly 93,000 clones; 82% are singletons and the top ten take about 3.5%. The sample was peripheral blood, taken from a patient treated with radiotherapy plus ipilimumab. The receptor source for this set is a human donor with non-small cell lung cancer who had a partial response to radiotherapy plus ipilimumab.

V and J are TRBV18 and TRBJ2-3, with 10 bases that match TRBD2. Germline V lookup: CDR1 KGHSH, CDR2 LQKENI. Trimming took 3 bases from V and 0 from J; bases not matched to a gene: 3. The CDR3 contains 16 residues. The CDR3 here is CASSPGLATSTDTQYF. The CDR3 DNA follows: TGTGCCAGCTCACCGGGACTAGCGACTAGCACAGATACGCAGTATTTT.

The genes are TRBV7-2 and TRBJ2-5; TRBD2 aligns across 9 bases. The CDR3 extends over 14 amino acids. Germline CDR1 SGHTA, CDR2 FQGNSA. J gave up 5 bases and V 5 bases, and 6 bases lay outside the gene matches. The CDR3: CASSHSGRGETQYF. CDR3 nucleotides: TGTGCCAGCAGCCATAGCGGGAGAGGGGAGACCCAGTACTTC. Full variable domain (remainder filled in from reference TRBV7-2 and TRBJ2-5): GAGVSQSPSNKVTEKGKDVELRCDPISGHTALYWYRQSLGQGLEFLIYFQGNSAPDKSGLPSDRFSAERTGGSVSTLTIQRTQQEDSAVYLCASSHSGRGETQYFGPGTRLLVL.

The J gene is TRBJ1-4, the V gene TRBV18, with 9 positions matching TRBD1. The CDR3 extends over 15 amino acids. V was pared by 3 bases and J by 8 bases, with 7 bases of the junction left unmatched. Germline V lookup: CDR1 KGHSH, CDR2 LQKENI. The CDR3 loop is CASSPNRGPGEKLFF. CDR3 bases: TGTGCCAGCTCACCCAACAGGGGGCCAGGGGAAAAACTGTTTTTT.

The rearrangement links TRBV4-1 to TRBJ2-1; maybe TRBD1 (6 bases). V was pared by 0 bases and J by 1 base, with 13 bases between. Germline CDR1 is MGHRA and CDR2 is YSYEKL. The CDR3 loop spans 17 amino acids. Here the CDR3 DNA reads TGCGCCAGCAGCCAAGATATAGGCAGGGGTTCCTACAATGAGCAGTTCTTC. The encoded protein is CASSQDIGRGSYNEQFF.

V gene TRBV7-9 combines with J gene TRBJ2-6; the D is unclear. This CDR3 is built from 16 residues. Germline-derived CDR1 and CDR2 are SEHNR and FQNEAQ (reference sequence). The ends were cut back, 1 base at V and 0 bases at J, with 7 bases in the middle. As DNA, the CDR3 is TGTGCCAGCAGCTTAGGAGATCCCTCTGGGGCCAACGTCCTGACTTTC. Translated, it gives CASSLGDPSGANVLTF.

This rearrangement joins TRBV5-1 to TRBJ1-4; D is uncertain. The length of the CDR3 is 18 residues. Per the germline V gene, CDR1 is SGHRS and CDR2 is YFSETQ. V lost 10 bases, J lost 1 base, and 26 bases lay in between. Here the CDR3 DNA reads TGCGCCGGTGAGCACTCGGCTAGACGGCGGCAAACTAATGAAAAACTGTTTTTT. This translates into CAGEHSARRRQTNEKLFF.

V and J are TRBV28 and TRBJ2-7; weak D call: TRBD1 (6 bases). The CDR3 is made up of 15 amino acids. V dropped 2 bases and J dropped 2 bases, with 13 bases sitting between them. Germline V gene sequence: CDR1 MDHEN, CDR2 SYDVKM. The CDR3 DNA follows: TGTGCCAGCAGTTTAATAGGACAGCCTCCCTACGAGCAGTACTTC. Protein: CASSLIGQPPYEQYF.

This clone was seen more than once but under ten times. The V gene is TRBV21-1, the J gene TRBJ2-7; the table's D call, TRBD2, has no DNA check behind it. TRBV21-1 is noted as a pseudogene. CDR3 length: 15 amino acids. The CDR3 spells CASSKASCEAYEQYF. In nucleotides, the CDR3 is TGTGCCAGCAGCAAAGCGAGTTGCGAGGCCTACGAGCAGTACTTC.

This chain links TRBV5-4 with TRBJ2-7, with TRBD2 matching over 8 bases. This CDR3 is 14 amino acids long. Per the germline V gene, CDR1 is SGHNT and CDR2 is YYREEE (reference sequence). The V segment lost 4 bases and the J segment 3 bases; nucleotides outside the gene matches: 6. This CDR3 is CASSPFGTSYEQYF. The DNA for the CDR3 is TGTGCCAGCAGCCCCTTTGGGACTAGCTACGAGCAGTACTTC.

This chain uses TRBV28 with TRBJ2-2, with no clear D. The V gene lost 0 bases and the J gene lost 2 bases, with 7 bases spanning the gap. CDR1 is MDHEN, CDR2 SYDVKM, per germline. The CDR3 is 15 residues long. The CDR3 DNA is TGTGCCAGCAGTTTATGGCAGTATAACACCGGGGAGCTGTTTTTT. Translated: CASSLWQYNTGELFF.

This clone was found a few times. This rearrangement joins TRBV5-1 to TRBJ1-2, with a tentative D call TRBD1 (6 bases). Trimming removed 4 bases from V and 2 bases from J, with 12 bases in between. This CDR3 region has 14 residues. Germline V gives CDR1 SGHRS, CDR2 YFSETQ. CDR3 residues: CASSESTGNYGYTF. CDR3 DNA sequence: TGCGCCAGCAGCGAATCTACAGGGAACTATGGCTACACCTTC.